This T cell receptor beta chain was identified in a study of T cell responses to AZD1222 COVID-19 vaccine. The study, taken as a whole, reports: CD4 TCRs linked to vaccination spanned spike, dominating at 160-218 and 743-854.

The CDR3 sequence is 17 residues long. Germline V gene sequence: CDR1 SEHNR, CDR2 FQNEAQ (reference sequence). J was trimmed by 4 bases and V by 1 base; bases with no gene match: 9. A word on this clone: What it recognizes is unknown.

Sequenced by immunoSEQ multiplex PCR; TCRdb stores in-frame clones only, minus some. The sample lists roughly 91,000 clones; around 90% were seen once. The sample was peripheral blood, taken on day 0 of AZD1222 vaccination. The receptor was derived from an adult in good health. This chain links TRBV7-9 with TRBJ2-1, with 8 bases identical to TRBD2. The CDR3 sequence: CASSLGPRGEIYNEQFF. CDR3 nucleotides: TGTGCCAGCAGCTTAGGTCCGCGGGGGGAGATATACAATGAGCAGTTCTTC.